The 29 T cell receptor beta chains below were found in one sample sequenced in a study of a mutant IDH1 vaccine in newly diagnosed glioma. The repertoire was sequenced with immunoSEQ multiplex PCR; TCRdb's copy has only in-frame clones and lacks some. Of fewer than 35,000 clones in the sample, about 80% were seen once. These receptors lack a known antigen. Noted time point: week 47, end of study. The study gave 300 ug of mutant IDH1 20-mer peptide per vaccine dose, with topical imiquimod. Here the sequenced sample was PBMCs, taken from a glioma patient whose treatment included an IDH1 peptide vaccine. The receptors stem from a man between 25 and 39 years old with glioma.

This clone showed up just a few times. CDR3 sequence: CASSQGDLNYGYTF. The DNA of the CDR3 is TGCGCCAGCAGCCAAGGAGATCTTAACTATGGCTACACCTTC. The gene calls are TRBV4-1 and TRBJ1-2; D is unresolved. CDR3 length equals 14 residues. Trimming shortened V by 1 base and J by 1 base, and 7 bases separated the two germline ends. In germline, CDR1 is MGHRA, CDR2 YSYEKL.

V is TRBV6-1 and J is TRBJ1-2, with 12 bases fitting TRBD1. V shed 7 bases, J shed 4 bases, and the junction held 7 bases outside the gene matches. CDR3 length equals 15 residues. Germline CDR1 and CDR2: MNHNS and SASEGT. The CDR3 nucleotides are TGTGCCAGCACCCGGGACAGGGGGCGCATCTATGGCTACACCTTC. Translation: CASTRDRGRIYGYTF.

The rearrangement joins TRBV29-1 to TRBJ2-1, with no clear D. This CDR3 is 11 amino acids long. Germline V gene sequence: CDR1 SQVTM, CDR2 ANQGSEA. Trimming removed 4 bases from V and 5 bases from J, with 6 bases in between. The CDR3 DNA follows: TGCAGCGTTGGAGAGAACAATGAGCAGTTCTTC. This codes for CSVGENNEQFF.

The chain joins TRBV7-2 to TRBJ2-7; D may be TRBD1 (5 bases). The V gene's germline CDR1 is SGHTA and CDR2 FQGNSA. The CDR3 is made up of 14 amino acids. Trimming stripped 1 base from V and 7 bases from J, with 14 bases between. Written as DNA, the CDR3 is TGTGCCAGCAGCTTAGGGGGCCGGGTGGGAGAGCAGTACTTC. Protein product: CASSLGGRVGEQYF.

The chain recombines TRBV5-6 with TRBJ2-1; either TRBD1 or TRBD2 may fit D (5 bases each). Germline CDR1 is SGHDT and CDR2 is YYEEEE. The CDR3 extends over 14 amino acids. Trimming took off 4 bases at V and 5 bases at J, with 13 bases between the two ends. The CDR3 here is CASSGDRGNNEQFF. CDR3 in DNA: TGTGCCAGCAGCGGCGATCGGGGCAACAATGAGCAGTTCTTC.

DNA for the CDR3: TGTGCCAGCAGCTTAGGAGGGACGGCAAGCAACTATGGCTACACCTTC. Its protein product is CASSLGGTASNYGYTF. The J gene is TRBJ1-2, the V gene TRBV13; a possible D gene is TRBD1 (5 bases). Trimming removed 0 bases at V and 2 bases at J, with 13 bases between. Germline V CDR1 and CDR2: PRHDT, FYEKMQ (reference sequence). The CDR3 is 16 amino acids.

The J gene is TRBJ1-2, the V gene TRBV9; possibly TRBD1 for D (5 bases). In germline, CDR1 is SGDLS, CDR2 YYNGEE. V lost 0 bases to trimming and J lost 8 bases, with 20 bases between them. The CDR3 covers 16 residues. The DNA for the CDR3 is TGTGCCAGCAGCGTAGGGTTAGGCGGGACGCCGCCCGGCTACACCTTC. It translates to CASSVGLGGTPPGYTF.

This chain connects TRBV11-2 to TRBJ1-6; D is uncertain. CDR1 and CDR2 (germline): SGHAT, FQNNGV. This CDR3 has 14 amino acids. V lost 5 bases, J lost 10 bases, and 15 bases lay in between. CDR3 nucleotide sequence: TGTGCCAGCAGCAATAGTAGGGTTCAGTCACCCCTCCACTTT. Its translation: CASSNSRVQSPLHF.

CDR3 sequence reads: CAISPMSYNSPLHF. The CDR3 coding sequence is TGTGCCATCAGTCCGATGTCCTATAATTCACCCCTCCACTTT. J is TRBJ1-6 and V is TRBV10-3; D call uncertain. Germline assignment: CDR1 ENHRY and CDR2 SYGVKD. Trimming took off 5 bases at V and 1 base at J, with 6 bases between the two ends. The length of the CDR3 is 14 residues.

The chain uses TRBV9 and TRBJ2-2; D is perhaps TRBD2 (5 bases). V shed 8 bases and J shed 3 bases, with 17 bases lying between them. CDR3 length: 15 residues. From germline, CDR1 is SGDLS and CDR2 YYNGEE. The chain's CDR3 is CARRRSERYTGELFF. The DNA for the CDR3 is TGTGCCAGACGCAGGAGCGAGCGGTACACCGGGGAGCTGTTTTTT.

The chain joins TRBV5-4 to TRBJ1-2; D ambiguous. The CDR3 covers 12 residues. Germline loops: CDR1 SGHNT, CDR2 YYREEE (reference sequence). V lost 4 bases to trimming and J lost 4 bases, with 8 bases between them. The CDR3 region has the DNA TGTGCCAGCAGCGGGAGCTTCTATGGCTACACCTTC. As protein: CASSGSFYGYTF.

This chain joins TRBV11-1 and TRBJ1-2, with no clear D. The CDR3 spans 11 residues. CDR1 and CDR2 (germline): SGHAT, FQDESV (reference sequence). V gave up 1 base and J gave up 5 bases, with 2 bases separating them. The CDR3, as DNA: TGTGCCAGCAGCTTAGGGTATGGCTACACCTTC. Its protein is CASSLGYGYTF.

J is TRBJ2-7 and V is TRBV15; D is undetermined. V lost 5 bases, J lost 4 bases, and 9 bases lay in between. Germline V gene data show CDR1 as LNHNV and CDR2 as YYDKDF (reference sequence). The CDR3 runs to 12 residues. CDR3: CATSHPGYEQYF. The DNA of the CDR3 is TGTGCCACCAGCCACCCGGGTTACGAGCAGTACTTC.

In DNA, the CDR3 is TGTGCCAGCAGTGGTGGCCTCTACGAGCAGTACTTC. This sequence encodes CASSGGLYEQYF. The rearrangement links TRBV2 to TRBJ2-7; D is ambiguous. This CDR3 comprises 12 residues. Trimming removed 4 bases from V and 3 bases from J, with 7 bases in between. Per germline, CDR1 SNHLY and CDR2 FYNNEI.

The rearrangement links TRBV7-2 to TRBJ1-5; TRBD1 aligns across 9 bases. CDR3 length: 13 residues. CDR1 SGHTA and CDR2 FQGNSA come from the germline V gene. With 5 bases clipped from V and 7 bases from J, the junction kept 3 bases outside the gene matches. In DNA, the CDR3 is TGTGCCAGCAGCCGGGACAGGGACCAGCCCCAGCATTTT. Residues: CASSRDRDQPQHF.

The V gene is TRBV19, the J gene TRBJ1-5; TRBD1 aligns across 7 bases. There are 15 residues in the CDR3. Germline V CDR1 and CDR2: LNHDA, SQIVND (reference sequence). V dropped 5 bases and J dropped 2; count of bases not matched to a gene: 6. CDR3 sequence (DNA): TGTGCCAGTAGTCCAGGGGGGGCTGGCAATCAGCCCCAGCATTTT. This encodes CASSPGGAGNQPQHF.

This clone has more than one count but fewer than ten. CDR3 DNA: TGCAGCTCTAAAAAGGGAAACACAGATACGCAGTATTTT. Protein sequence: CSSKKGNTDTQYF. The chain joins TRBV29-1 to TRBJ2-3; D gene uncertain. The V and J ends lost 8 bases and 2 bases respectively, with 14 bases between them. CDR1 is SQVTM, CDR2 ANQGSEA, per germline. The CDR3 runs to 13 residues.

This chain joins TRBV5-1 and TRBJ1-6; possibly TRBD1 for D (5 bases). Trimming took off 0 bases at V and 9 bases at J, with 10 bases between the two ends. The CDR3 has 14 amino acids. Germline CDR1 and CDR2: SGHRS and YFSETQ. The DNA for the CDR3 is TGCGCCAGCAGCTTGGAAGGGAGGGGTTCACCCCTCCACTTT. Translating it yields CASSLEGRGSPLHF.

The chain uses TRBV18 and TRBJ2-6; weak D call: TRBD2 (5 bases). The germline V and J ends were trimmed by 0 bases and 1 base, with 13 bases remaining between them. This CDR3 region has 18 residues. Germline values: CDR1 KGHSH, CDR2 LQKENI. The CDR3 DNA sequence: TGTGCCAGCTCACCACCTTGGGAGTCATTATCTGGGGCCAACGTCCTGACTTTC. It translates to CASSPPWESLSGANVLTF.

The sample holds one count of this clone. This chain joins TRBV9 and TRBJ2-3, with 8 bases aligning to TRBD2. CDR3 length: 13 residues. After removal of 6 bases from V and 5 bases from J, the junction contained 5 bases not matched to a gene. CDR1 SGDLS and CDR2 YYNGEE come from the germline V gene. This CDR3 reads CASTRGAGDTQYF. The CDR3 nucleotides read TGTGCCAGCACGCGGGGGGCAGGAGATACGCAGTATTTT.

This clone was observed a handful of times. V usage is TRBV29-1 and J usage is TRBJ2-2; tentatively, D is TRBD1 (6 bases). The germline V and J ends were trimmed by 6 bases and 0 bases, with 14 bases remaining between them. This CDR3 has 15 residues. Germline-derived CDR1 and CDR2 are SQVTM and ANQGSEA. CDR3: CSVDKTGANTGELFF. The CDR3 nucleotides are TGCAGCGTCGATAAGACAGGCGCGAACACCGGGGAGCTGTTTTTT.

The chain uses TRBV30 and TRBJ2-2; 9 nucleotides align to TRBD1. CDR3 length equals 13 residues. Germline V gives CDR1 GTSNPN, CDR2 SVGIG (reference sequence). In nucleotides, the CDR3 is TGTGCAAGGACAGGGGAGAACACCGGGGAGCTGTTTTTT. Its protein product is CARTGENTGELFF.

The chain couples TRBV10-2 to TRBJ2-5; D is perhaps TRBD1 (6 bases). From germline, CDR1 is WSHSY and CDR2 SAAADI. The CDR3 is 14 residues long. Trimming stripped 6 bases from V and 4 bases from J, with 15 bases between. The CDR3 nucleotides are TGCGCCAGCAGGGACAGCCTAGAGTCAGAGACCCAGTACTTC. Its protein is CASRDSLESETQYF.

The V call is TRBV29-1, the J call TRBJ2-1; D could derive from TRBD1 or TRBD2 (5 bases each). Germline V lookup: CDR1 SQVTM, CDR2 ANQGSEA. There are 13 residues in the CDR3. V dropped 7 bases and J dropped 9 bases, with 19 bases sitting between them. In DNA form, the CDR3 reads TGCAGCGGGGTTAGAGGGAGAACAGGTGAGCAGTTCTTC. Protein product: CSGVRGRTGEQFF.

V gene TRBV4-2 combines with J gene TRBJ2-2; tentatively, D is TRBD1 or TRBD2 (6 bases each). This CDR3 is 16 amino acids long. V was shortened by 0 bases and J by 1 base, with 9 bases between the two germline ends. The germline V gene has CDR1 LGHNA and CDR2 YNFKEQ. The CDR3 nucleotides read TGTGCCAGCAGCCAAGAAGGGGGACTGAACACCGGGGAGCTGTTTTTT. Translation: CASSQEGGLNTGELFF.

This clone was detected only a few times. Distinct nucleotide sequences in the sample also encode this CDR3. The gene calls are TRBV30 and TRBJ1-2; the D is unclear. The CDR3 extends over 13 amino acids. Trimming took off 0 bases at V and 6 bases at J, with 11 bases between the two ends. The germline V gene encodes CDR1 GTSNPN and CDR2 SVGIG (reference sequence). In DNA form, the CDR3 reads TGTGCCTGGAGTGTTAAGGGATCAAATGGCTACACCTTC. Amino acids: CAWSVKGSNGYTF.

The chain joins TRBV2 to TRBJ1-2, with TRBD1 as a possible D gene (5 bases). This CDR3 spans 14 amino acids. Per germline, CDR1 SNHLY and CDR2 FYNNEI. V was clipped by 4 bases and J by 2 bases, with 11 bases between them. CDR3 coding DNA: TGTGCCAGCAGTGGGGGGGAGAGGAACTATGGCTACACCTTC. As protein: CASSGGERNYGYTF. The whole variable domain, filled in from reference TRBV2 and TRBJ1-2, reads EPEVTQTPSHQVTQMGQEVILRCVPISNHLYFYWYRQILGQKVEFLVSFYNNEISEKSEIFDDQFSVERPDGSNFTLKIRSTKLEDSAMYFCASSGGERNYGYTFGSGTRLTVV.

J is TRBJ2-1 and V is TRBV4-3, with a weak D call TRBD2 (5 bases). Germline CDR1 reads LGHNA; CDR2 reads YSLEER. The V and J ends lost 4 bases and 5 bases respectively, with 15 bases between them. This CDR3 is 15 amino acids long. CDR3 nucleotide sequence: TGCGCCAGCAGCCTACTGCGGAGGCCGGACAATGAGCAGTTCTTC. Translating it yields CASSLLRRPDNEQFF.

This chain links TRBV19 with TRBJ1-3, with D perhaps TRBD1 (6 bases). The germline V and J ends were trimmed by 7 bases and 4 bases, with 14 bases remaining between them. Germline V gene lookup returns CDR1 LNHDA and CDR2 SQIVND (reference sequence). This CDR3 has 14 amino acids. DNA for the CDR3: TGTGCCAGTACCACCAGGGGATCCGGAAACACCATATATTTT. It codes for CASTTRGSGNTIYF.